What follows are 20 T cell receptor beta chains derived from one specimen sequenced in a study of CD8 T cells in ankylosing spondylitis. TCRdb recomputed calls from the 5' RACE reads with MiXCR, one row per CDR3 protein. The sample has about 140,000 distinct CDR3 sequences; around 32% are singletons. The sample taken for sequencing was synovial fluid, either unsorted or a sorted T cell fraction (not recorded which). Every receptor here comes from a male donor with ankylosing spondylitis.

The V call is TRBV28, the J call TRBJ1-1; D is unclear. V lost 6 bases and J lost 1, with 15 bases in between. The CDR3 loop spans 15 amino acids. The germline CDR1 and CDR2 sequences are MDHEN and SYDVKM. The CDR3 nucleotides read TGTGCCAGCAGCGGTAGCGGGTACTCGAACACTGAAGCTTTCTTT. As protein: CASSGSGYSNTEAFF.

The chain combines TRBV4-2 with TRBJ1-5; D gene unclear. Looked up from germline, CDR1 is LGHNA and CDR2 is YNFKEQ. The CDR3 extends over 15 amino acids. V was cut by 3 bases and J by 1 base, with 10 bases left in between. CDR3 sequence reads: CASSQGRGSNQPQHF. Written as DNA, the CDR3 is TGTGCCAGCAGCCAGGGGAGAGGGAGCAATCAGCCCCAGCATTTT.

J is TRBJ2-3 and V is TRBV29-1; D possibly matches TRBD1 or TRBD2 (5 bases each). Germline values: CDR1 SQVTM, CDR2 ANQGSEA. V lost 3 bases to trimming and J lost 3 bases, with 7 bases between them. This CDR3 has 12 residues. The CDR3 DNA reads TGCAGCGTTGATGAGGGGACAGATACGCAGTATTTT. It is translated as CSVDEGTDTQYF.

The sample holds a few counts of this clonotype. This chain joins TRBV12-3 or TRBV12-4 and TRBJ2-3, with unresolved D. CDR3 size: 16 residues. With 6 bases removed from V and 2 bases from J, the gap between germline ends came to 18 bases. DNA of the CDR3: TGTGCCAGCAGCCCCCGATTTGGGGAAAACACAGATACGCAGTATTTT. As protein: CASSPRFGENTDTQYF.

J is TRBJ2-5 and V is TRBV12-3 or TRBV12-4, with TRBD2 matching 10 bases. This CDR3 region has 16 residues. V was clipped by 5 bases and J by 2 bases; unmatched bases: 8. The CDR3 spells CASSLRAGGTQETQYF. The CDR3 DNA reads as TGTGCCAGCAGTCTACGAGCGGGGGGGACTCAAGAGACCCAGTACTTC.

The chain recombines TRBV20-1 with TRBJ2-5; 8 bases are a match to TRBD2. The CDR3 has 13 amino acids. With V trimmed by 4 bases and J by 1 base, 2 bases remained unmatched. Germline V gives CDR1 DFQATT, CDR2 SNEGSKA (reference sequence). The CDR3 reads CSANSGGQETQYF. CDR3 in DNA: TGCAGTGCTAACAGCGGGGGCCAAGAGACCCAGTACTTC.

This clonotype was found a few times. The chain links TRBV18 to TRBJ2-1; 11 bases align to TRBD2. CDR1 and CDR2 (germline): KGHSH, LQKENI. The CDR3 covers 16 residues. J gave up 9 bases and V 2 bases, and 9 bases lay outside the gene matches. The chain's CDR3 is CASSPGVAGGKGEQFF. The CDR3 coding sequence is TGTGCCAGCTCACCAGGAGTAGCGGGAGGGAAGGGTGAGCAGTTCTTC. Variable domain in full (rest from reference TRBV18 and TRBJ2-1): NAGVMQNPRHLVRRRGQEARLRCSPMKGHSHVYWYRQLPEEGLKFMVYLQKENIIDESGMPKERFSAEFPKEGPSILRIQQVVRGDSAAYFCASSPGVAGGKGEQFFGPGTRLTVL.

The chain has TRBV28 and TRBJ1-5, with 8 bases matching TRBD1. The CDR3 covers 15 residues. The J segment lost 4 bases and the V segment lost 1 base, leaving 3 bases of the junction unmatched. Germline assignment: CDR1 MDHEN and CDR2 SYDVKM. For the CDR3, the DNA is TGTGCCAGCAGTTTATCAGGGGGCCGAAATCAGCCCCAGCATTTT. Protein product: CASSLSGGRNQPQHF.

The chain combines TRBV2 with TRBJ1-5; tentative D call: TRBD1 (5 bases). CDR1 SNHLY and CDR2 FYNNEI come from the germline V gene. This CDR3 contains 14 residues. V lost 6 bases to trimming and J lost 4 bases, with 13 bases between them. CDR3 region: CASRADSLNQPQHF. The CDR3 bases are TGTGCCAGCAGAGCCGACAGCTTAAATCAGCCCCAGCATTTT.

This clonotype is categorized as medium-sized. V is TRBV7-3 and J is TRBJ2-1, with 8 bases matching TRBD2. The germline V gene encodes CDR1 SGHTA and CDR2 FQGTGA. This CDR3 spans 15 amino acids. Trimming cost V 5 bases and J 4 bases; bases outside gene matches: 7. As DNA, the CDR3 is TGTGCCAGCAGCCCCGGGACTAGTAATTACAATGAGCAGTTCTTC. This translates into CASSPGTSNYNEQFF.

V is TRBV12-3 or TRBV12-4 and J is TRBJ2-1; the D gene could be TRBD1 or TRBD2 (5 bases each). The CDR3 has 12 amino acids. The ends were cut back, 4 bases at V and 10 bases at J, with 11 bases in the middle. CDR3 coding DNA: TGTGCCAGCAGTTCTTTCAGGGAGGAGCAGTTCTTC. It translates to CASSSFREEQFF.

This clonotype was observed a handful of times. The rearrangement uses TRBV20-1 and TRBJ2-5; 7 nucleotides align to TRBD2. Germline lookup yields CDR1 DFQATT and CDR2 SNEGSKA (reference sequence). Unmatched junction bases numbered 5, after V lost 6 bases and J lost 4 bases. The CDR3 covers 12 residues. CDR3 residues: CSAMGGVETQYF. In DNA, the CDR3 is TGCAGTGCAATGGGAGGGGTAGAGACCCAGTACTTC.

The chain combines TRBV27 with TRBJ2-1; D may be TRBD1 (5 bases). Germline V gives CDR1 MNHEY, CDR2 SMNVEV (reference sequence). V lost 5 bases and J lost 6, with 20 bases in between. The CDR3 has 16 amino acids. The CDR3 DNA reads TGTGCCAGCAGTCCCGTTGGCAGGGCTGGGCGCAATGAGCAGTTCTTC. Translated, it gives CASSPVGRAGRNEQFF.

J is TRBJ1-6 and V is TRBV20-1; D ambiguous. This CDR3 region has 11 residues. CDR1 is DFQATT and CDR2 is SNEGSKA in the germline V gene (reference sequence). V lost 5 bases, J lost 10 bases, and 9 bases lay in between. In nucleotides, the CDR3 is TGCAGTGCTCCCTGGGGATCACCCCTCCACTTT. Translating gives CSAPWGSPLHF.

In the case of this clonotype: One junction end disagrees with the germline gene, perhaps due to a read error. The CDR3 sequence is CASSLDYQETQYF. In DNA, the CDR3 is TGTGCTAGCAGCCTGGACTACCAAGAGACCCAGTACTTC. This rearrangement joins TRBV7-7 to TRBJ2-5, with a tentative D call TRBD2 (5 bases). In germline, CDR1 is SSHAT, CDR2 FNYEAQ (reference sequence). The CDR3 covers 13 residues.

The V call is TRBV3-1, the J call TRBJ1-2; D remains unclear. The CDR3 runs 14 residues. V shed 1 base and J shed 4 bases, with 10 bases lying between them. Per the germline V gene, CDR1 is LGHDT and CDR2 is YNNKEL (reference sequence). CDR3 region: CASSQGEVGYGYTF. For the CDR3, the DNA is TGTGCCAGCAGCCAAGGGGAGGTGGGCTATGGCTACACCTTC.

The J gene is TRBJ2-7, the V gene TRBV14; a weak D match, TRBD1 (5 bases). The CDR3 totals 12 residues. Germline V gene lookup returns CDR1 SGHDN and CDR2 FVKESK. The V end was cut by 4 bases, the J end by 6 bases, with 10 bases between. The CDR3 loop reads CASSLTGREQYF. Written as DNA, the CDR3 is TGTGCCAGCAGCCTAACAGGTCGCGAGCAGTACTTC.

This sequence joins TRBV20-1 and TRBJ2-1; the D call may be TRBD1 or TRBD2 (5 bases each). The germline V gene has CDR1 DFQATT and CDR2 SNEGSKA (reference sequence). The CDR3 runs 15 residues. Between the trimmed V and J ends, which lost 6 bases and 3 bases, there was a span of 18 bases. CDR3 amino acids: CSAPSQGGFYNEQFF. Written as DNA, the CDR3 is TGCAGTGCCCCCTCTCAGGGCGGGTTCTACAATGAGCAGTTCTTC.

This clonotype was counted between two and nine times. This chain uses TRBV5-1 with TRBJ2-5; D perhaps matches TRBD2 (6 bases). Germline CDR1 is SGHRS and CDR2 is YFSETQ. V was shortened by 4 bases and J by 4 bases, with 11 bases between the two germline ends. This CDR3 spans 13 amino acids. In DNA, the CDR3 is TGCGCCAGCAGCCTCGGAGGGCCAGAGACCCAGTACTTC. It codes for CASSLGGPETQYF.

This clonotype turned up a few times. The chain joins TRBV20-1 to TRBJ2-3; TRBD1 matches 9 bases. Per germline, CDR1 DFQATT and CDR2 SNEGSKA (reference sequence). The junction had 3 bases not matched to a gene; V was cut back by 5 bases and J by 0 bases. The CDR3 consists of 14 residues. CDR3 residues: CSAQDRGSTDTQYF. The CDR3 nucleotides are TGCAGTGCTCAAGACAGGGGGAGCACAGATACGCAGTATTTT.